Below, 3 T cell receptor beta chains from the same sample are listed, as sequenced in a study of blood T cell repertoires in COVID-19. Profiled with immunoSEQ multiplex PCR; TCRdb holds only in-frame clones, not every one. The table shows about 84,000 clones, with around 88% occurring only once. The sequenced sample consisted of peripheral blood. These receptors were collected from an elderly man with active or convalescent COVID-19.

The chain joins TRBV18 to TRBJ1-1; no reliable D call. The CDR3 consists of 14 residues. V was clipped by 0 bases and J by 7 bases, with 12 bases between them. Germline values: CDR1 KGHSH, CDR2 LQKENI. CDR3 in DNA: TGTGCCAGCTCACCACCACCTAGTAGTGGTGAAGCTTTCTTT. It yields the protein CASSPPPSSGEAFF.

This chain joins TRBV28 and TRBJ1-5; no definite D call. CDR1 is MDHEN and CDR2 is SYDVKM in the germline V gene. V was clipped by 2 bases and J by 6 bases, with 11 bases between them. The CDR3 totals 14 residues. CDR3 in DNA: TGTGCCAGCAGTTTAGAGGGAACTCGTCAGCCCCAGCATTTT. Its translation is CASSLEGTRQPQHF.

The gene calls are TRBV7-9 and TRBJ2-5, with D possibly TRBD1 on 5 matching bases. CDR3 length equals 14 residues. Germline CDR1 SEHNR, CDR2 FQNEAQ (reference sequence). The V end was cut by 3 bases, the J end by 3 bases, with 11 bases between. This CDR3 reads CASSLKQVEETQYF. For the CDR3, the DNA is TGTGCCAGCAGCTTGAAACAGGTCGAAGAGACCCAGTACTTC.